The source of this TCR beta chain is a study of T cells after yellow fever vaccination. This CDR3 region has 15 residues. From germline, CDR1 is DFQATT and CDR2 SNEGSKA (reference sequence). V was clipped by 0 bases and J by 3 bases, with 13 bases between them. This clonotype was counted once. TCRdb independently ran MiXCR on the 5' RACE reads; one entry per CDR3 protein. The repertoire has roughly 96,000 distinct CDR3 sequences, under 9% of them found once; the top ten carry over 15%. The chain uses TRBV20-1 and TRBJ2-3, with D hard to call. The sequence came from a man in his late teens or twenties who received the YFV17D yellow fever vaccine. Specimen: CD8+ T cells not binding an NS4B(214-222) dextramer, sorted from PBMCs, collected roughly 14 days after the first yellow fever vaccination. CDR3 protein: CSARDRLGKTDTQYF. As DNA, the CDR3 is TGCAGTGCTAGAGATAGACTGGGTAAAACAGATACGCAGTATTTT.